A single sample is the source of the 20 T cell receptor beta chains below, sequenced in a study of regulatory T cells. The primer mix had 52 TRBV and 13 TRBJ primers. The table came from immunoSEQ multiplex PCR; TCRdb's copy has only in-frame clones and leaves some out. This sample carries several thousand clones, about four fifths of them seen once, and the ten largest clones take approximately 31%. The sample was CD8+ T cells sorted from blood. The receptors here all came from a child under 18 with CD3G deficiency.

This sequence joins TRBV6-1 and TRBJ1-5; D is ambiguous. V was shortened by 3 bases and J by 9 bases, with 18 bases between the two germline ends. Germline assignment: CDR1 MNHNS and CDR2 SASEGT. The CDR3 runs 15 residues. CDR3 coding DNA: TGTGCCAGCAGTGAGGGGAGGGCACCTTGGCTGCCCCAGCATTTT. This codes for CASSEGRAPWLPQHF.

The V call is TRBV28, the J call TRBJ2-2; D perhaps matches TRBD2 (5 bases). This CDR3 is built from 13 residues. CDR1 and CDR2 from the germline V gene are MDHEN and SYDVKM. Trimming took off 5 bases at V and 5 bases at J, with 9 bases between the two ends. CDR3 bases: TGTGCCAGCAGTGAGGGTGGGACCGGGGAGCTGTTTTTT. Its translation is CASSEGGTGELFF.

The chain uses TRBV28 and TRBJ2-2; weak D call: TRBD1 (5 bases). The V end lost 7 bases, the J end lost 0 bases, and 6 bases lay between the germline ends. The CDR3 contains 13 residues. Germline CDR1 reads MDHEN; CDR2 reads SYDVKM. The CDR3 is CASKGANTGELFF. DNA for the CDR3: TGTGCCAGCAAAGGGGCGAACACCGGGGAGCTGTTTTTT.

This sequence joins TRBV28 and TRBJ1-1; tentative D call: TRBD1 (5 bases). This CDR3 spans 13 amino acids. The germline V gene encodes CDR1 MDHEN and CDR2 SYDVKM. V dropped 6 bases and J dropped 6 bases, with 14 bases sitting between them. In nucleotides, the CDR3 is TGTGCCAGCAGAGAAACCAGGGATGCTGAAGCTTTCTTT. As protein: CASRETRDAEAFF.

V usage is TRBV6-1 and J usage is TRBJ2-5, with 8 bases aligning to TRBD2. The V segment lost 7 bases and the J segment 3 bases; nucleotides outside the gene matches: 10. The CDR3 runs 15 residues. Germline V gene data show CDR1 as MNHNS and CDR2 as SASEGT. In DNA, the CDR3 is TGTGCCAGCACCTCATCCCAGGGACTAGAAGAGACCCAGTACTTC. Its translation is CASTSSQGLEETQYF.

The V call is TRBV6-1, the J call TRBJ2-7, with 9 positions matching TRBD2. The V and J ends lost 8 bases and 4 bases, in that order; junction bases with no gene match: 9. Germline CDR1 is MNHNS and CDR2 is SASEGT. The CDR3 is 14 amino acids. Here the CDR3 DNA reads TGTGCCAGCGCAAGCGGGAGGTGGGGTTACGAGCAGTACTTC. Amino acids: CASASGRWGYEQYF.

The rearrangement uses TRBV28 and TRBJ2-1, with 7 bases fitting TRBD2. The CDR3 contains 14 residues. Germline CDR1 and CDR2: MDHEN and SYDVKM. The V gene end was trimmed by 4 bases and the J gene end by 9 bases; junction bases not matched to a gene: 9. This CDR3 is CASSWGGDPGEQFF. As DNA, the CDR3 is TGTGCCAGCAGTTGGGGGGGGGACCCCGGTGAGCAGTTCTTC.

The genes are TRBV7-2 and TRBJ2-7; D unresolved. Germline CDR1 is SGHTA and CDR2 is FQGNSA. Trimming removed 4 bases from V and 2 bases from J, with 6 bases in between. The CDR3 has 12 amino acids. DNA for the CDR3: TGTGCCAGCAGCTACAGTACCTACGAGCAGTACTTC. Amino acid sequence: CASSYSTYEQYF.

The CDR3 protein is CASSPLGPDTQYF. In DNA, the CDR3 is TGTGCCAGCAGTCCCCTGGGTCCAGATACGCAGTATTTT. The rearrangement links TRBV28 to TRBJ2-3; D gene unclear. CDR1 and CDR2 (germline): MDHEN, SYDVKM. The CDR3 is 13 amino acids. The V and J ends lost 5 bases and 4 bases respectively, with 10 bases between them.

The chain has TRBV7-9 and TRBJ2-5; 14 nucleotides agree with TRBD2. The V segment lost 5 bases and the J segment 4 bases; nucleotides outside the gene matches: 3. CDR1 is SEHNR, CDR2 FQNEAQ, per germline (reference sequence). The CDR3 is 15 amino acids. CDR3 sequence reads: CASSGGLAGVETQYF. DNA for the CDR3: TGTGCCAGCAGCGGGGGACTAGCGGGAGTAGAGACCCAGTACTTC.

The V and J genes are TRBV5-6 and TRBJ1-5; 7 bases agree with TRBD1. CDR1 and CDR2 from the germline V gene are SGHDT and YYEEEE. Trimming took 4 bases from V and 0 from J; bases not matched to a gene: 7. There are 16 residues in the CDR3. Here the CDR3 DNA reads TGTGCCAGCAGCCTCTGGGGACAGAGTAGCAATCAGCCCCAGCATTTT. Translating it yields CASSLWGQSSNQPQHF.

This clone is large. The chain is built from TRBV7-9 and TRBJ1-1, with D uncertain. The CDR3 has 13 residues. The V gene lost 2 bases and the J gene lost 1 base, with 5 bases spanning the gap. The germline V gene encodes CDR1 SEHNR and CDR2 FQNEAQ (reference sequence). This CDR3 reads CASSLTGNTEAFF. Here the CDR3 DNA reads TGTGCCAGCAGCTTAACGGGGAACACTGAAGCTTTCTTT.

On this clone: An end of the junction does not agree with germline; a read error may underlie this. The CDR3, as DNA: TGCGCCAGCAGTGCGGGTTCCGAGCAGTACTTC. Translated, it gives CASSAGSEQYF. The rearrangement joins TRBV6-5 to TRBJ2-7, with D maybe TRBD2 (5 bases). This CDR3 is 11 amino acids long. Germline V lookup: CDR1 MNHEY, CDR2 SVGAGI.

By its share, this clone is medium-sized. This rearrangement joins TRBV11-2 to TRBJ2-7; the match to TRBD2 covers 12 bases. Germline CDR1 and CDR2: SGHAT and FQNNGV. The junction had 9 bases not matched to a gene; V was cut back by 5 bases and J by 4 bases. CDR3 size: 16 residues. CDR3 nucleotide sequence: TGTGCCAGCAGCCCCTCGACTAGCGGGAGAGCTTACGAGCAGTACTTC. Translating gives CASSPSTSGRAYEQYF.

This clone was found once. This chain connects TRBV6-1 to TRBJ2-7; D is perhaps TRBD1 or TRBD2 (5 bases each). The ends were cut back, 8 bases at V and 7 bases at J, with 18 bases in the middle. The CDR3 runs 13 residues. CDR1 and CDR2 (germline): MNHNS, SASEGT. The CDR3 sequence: CASVGTDLGEQYF. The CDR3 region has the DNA TGTGCCAGCGTCGGGACCGACTTGGGTGAGCAGTACTTC.

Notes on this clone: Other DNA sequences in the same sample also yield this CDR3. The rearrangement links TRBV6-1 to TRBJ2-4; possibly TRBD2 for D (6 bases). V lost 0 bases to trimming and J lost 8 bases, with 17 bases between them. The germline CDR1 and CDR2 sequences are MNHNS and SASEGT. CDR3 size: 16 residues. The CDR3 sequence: CASSEAGAGWGDIQYF. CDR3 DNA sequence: TGTGCCAGCAGTGAAGCCGGGGCGGGGTGGGGGGACATTCAGTACTTC.

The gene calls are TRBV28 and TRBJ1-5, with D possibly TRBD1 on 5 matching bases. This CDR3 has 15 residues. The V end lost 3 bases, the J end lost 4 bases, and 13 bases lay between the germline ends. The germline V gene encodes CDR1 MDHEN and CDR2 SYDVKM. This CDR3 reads CASSLGPFVNQPQHF. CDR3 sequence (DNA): TGTGCCAGCAGTTTGGGGCCGTTTGTGAATCAGCCCCAGCATTTT.

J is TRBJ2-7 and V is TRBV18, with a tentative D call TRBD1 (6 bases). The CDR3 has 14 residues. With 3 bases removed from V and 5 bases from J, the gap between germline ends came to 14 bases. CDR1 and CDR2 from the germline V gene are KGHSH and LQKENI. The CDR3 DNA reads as TGTGCCAGCTCACCTGGCAGGGCAGGGGACGAGCAGTACTTC. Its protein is CASSPGRAGDEQYF.

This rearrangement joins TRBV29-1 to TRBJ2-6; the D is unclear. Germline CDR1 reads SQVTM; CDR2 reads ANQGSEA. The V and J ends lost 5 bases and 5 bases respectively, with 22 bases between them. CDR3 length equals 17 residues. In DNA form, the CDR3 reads TGCAGCGTTCTCCCGATTAGCATACAAAGTCGGGCCAACGTCCTGACTTTC. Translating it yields CSVLPISIQSRANVLTF. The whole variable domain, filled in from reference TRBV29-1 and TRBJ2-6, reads SAVISQKPSRDICQRGTSLTIQCQVDSQVTMMFWYRQQPGQSLTLIATANQGSEATYESGFVIDKFPISRPNLTFSTLTVSNMSPEDSSIYLCSVLPISIQSRANVLTFGAGSRLTVL.

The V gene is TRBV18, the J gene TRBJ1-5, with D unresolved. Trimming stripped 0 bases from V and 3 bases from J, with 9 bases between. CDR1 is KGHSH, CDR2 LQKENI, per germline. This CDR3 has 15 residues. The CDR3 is CASSPPNGPNQPQHF. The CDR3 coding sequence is TGTGCCAGCTCACCACCAAACGGTCCCAATCAGCCCCAGCATTTT.